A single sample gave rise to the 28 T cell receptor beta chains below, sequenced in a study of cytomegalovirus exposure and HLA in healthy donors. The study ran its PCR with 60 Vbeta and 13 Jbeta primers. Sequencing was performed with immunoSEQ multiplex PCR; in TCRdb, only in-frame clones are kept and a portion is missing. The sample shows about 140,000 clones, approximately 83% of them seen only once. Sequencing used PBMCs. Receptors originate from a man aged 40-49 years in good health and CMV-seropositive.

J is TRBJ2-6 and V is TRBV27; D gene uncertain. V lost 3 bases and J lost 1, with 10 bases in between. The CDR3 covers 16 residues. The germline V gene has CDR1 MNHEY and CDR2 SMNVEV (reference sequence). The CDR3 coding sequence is TGTGCCAGCAGTTTCTATATGGTGTCTGGGGCCAACGTCCTGACTTTC. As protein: CASSFYMVSGANVLTF.

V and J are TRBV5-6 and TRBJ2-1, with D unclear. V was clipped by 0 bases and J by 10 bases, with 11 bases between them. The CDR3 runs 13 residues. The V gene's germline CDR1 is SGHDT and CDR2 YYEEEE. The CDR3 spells CASSLVRGLEQFF. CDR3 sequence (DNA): TGTGCCAGCAGCTTGGTTAGAGGCCTCGAGCAGTTCTTC.

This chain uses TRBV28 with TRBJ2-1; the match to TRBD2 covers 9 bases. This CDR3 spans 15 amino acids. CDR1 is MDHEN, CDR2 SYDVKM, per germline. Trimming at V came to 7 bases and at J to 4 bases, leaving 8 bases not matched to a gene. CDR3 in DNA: TGTGCCAGCAAACTAAGCGGGGGGATTTACAATGAGCAGTTCTTC. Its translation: CASKLSGGIYNEQFF.

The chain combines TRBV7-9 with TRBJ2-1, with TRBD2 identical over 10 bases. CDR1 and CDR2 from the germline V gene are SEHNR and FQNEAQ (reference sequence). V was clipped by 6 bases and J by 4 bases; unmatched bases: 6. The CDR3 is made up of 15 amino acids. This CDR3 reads CASSTGTSEYNEQFF. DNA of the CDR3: TGTGCCAGCAGTACCGGGACTAGCGAGTACAATGAGCAGTTCTTC.

Written as DNA, the CDR3 is TGTGCCAGCAGCTTAGGTGGCAGTTTGTGGCAGAACTATGGCTACACCTTC. Translation gives CASSLGGSLWQNYGYTF. This chain links TRBV7-9 with TRBJ1-2; no reliable D call. This CDR3 is 17 amino acids long. Trimming removed 1 base from V and 2 bases from J, with 17 bases in between. CDR1 is SEHNR and CDR2 is FQNEAQ in the germline V gene (reference sequence).

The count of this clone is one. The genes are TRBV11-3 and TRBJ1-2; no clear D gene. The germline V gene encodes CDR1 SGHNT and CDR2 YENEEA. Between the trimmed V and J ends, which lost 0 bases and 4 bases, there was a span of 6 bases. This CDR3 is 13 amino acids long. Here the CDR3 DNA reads TGTGCCAGCAGCTTAGATCCCAGCTATGGCTACACCTTC. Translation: CASSLDPSYGYTF.

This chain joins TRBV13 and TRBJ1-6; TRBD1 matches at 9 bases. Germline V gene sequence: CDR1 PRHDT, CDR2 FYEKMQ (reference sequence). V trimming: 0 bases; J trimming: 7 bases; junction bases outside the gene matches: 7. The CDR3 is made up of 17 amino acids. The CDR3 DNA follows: TGTGCCAGCAGCTTAGGCTTGACAGGGGGTGTCAATTCACCCCTCCACTTT. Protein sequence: CASSLGLTGGVNSPLHF.

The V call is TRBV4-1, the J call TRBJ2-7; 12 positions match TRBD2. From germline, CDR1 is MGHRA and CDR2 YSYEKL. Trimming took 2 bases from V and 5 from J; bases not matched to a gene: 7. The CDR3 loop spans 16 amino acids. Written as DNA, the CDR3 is TGCGCCAGCAGCCAACCTAGCGGGGGGGCCAACGACGAGCAGTACTTC. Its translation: CASSQPSGGANDEQYF.

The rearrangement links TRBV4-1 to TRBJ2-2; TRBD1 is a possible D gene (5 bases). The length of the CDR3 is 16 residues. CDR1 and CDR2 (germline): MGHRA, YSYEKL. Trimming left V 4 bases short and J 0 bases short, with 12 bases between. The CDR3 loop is CASSRQTATNTGELFF. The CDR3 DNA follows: TGCGCCAGCAGCCGGCAGACAGCGACGAACACCGGGGAGCTGTTTTTT.

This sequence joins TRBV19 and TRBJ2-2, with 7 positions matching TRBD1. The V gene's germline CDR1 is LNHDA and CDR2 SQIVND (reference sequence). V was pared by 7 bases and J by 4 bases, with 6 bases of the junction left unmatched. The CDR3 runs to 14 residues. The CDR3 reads CASTSGTVTGELFF. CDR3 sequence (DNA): TGTGCCAGTACCTCCGGGACAGTCACCGGGGAGCTGTTTTTT. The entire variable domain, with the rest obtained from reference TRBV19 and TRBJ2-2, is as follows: DGGITQSPKYLFRKEGQNVTLSCEQNLNHDAMYWYRQDPGQGLRLIYYSQIVNDFQKGDIAEGYSVSREKKESFPLTVTSAQKNPTAFYLCASTSGTVTGELFFGEGSRLTVL.

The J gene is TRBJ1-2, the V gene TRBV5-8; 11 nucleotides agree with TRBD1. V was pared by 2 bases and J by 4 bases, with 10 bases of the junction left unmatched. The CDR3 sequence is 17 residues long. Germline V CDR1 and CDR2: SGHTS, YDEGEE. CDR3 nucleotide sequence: TGTGCCAGCAGCTTTTCCGGGACAGGGGGTTTATTCTATGGCTACACCTTC. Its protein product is CASSFSGTGGLFYGYTF.

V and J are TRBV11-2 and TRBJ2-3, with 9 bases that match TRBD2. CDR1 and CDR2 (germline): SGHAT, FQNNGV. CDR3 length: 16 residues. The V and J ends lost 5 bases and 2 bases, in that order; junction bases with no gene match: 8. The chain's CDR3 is CASSQSAGGPTDTQYF. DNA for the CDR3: TGTGCCAGCAGCCAAAGCGCGGGGGGGCCCACAGATACGCAGTATTTT.

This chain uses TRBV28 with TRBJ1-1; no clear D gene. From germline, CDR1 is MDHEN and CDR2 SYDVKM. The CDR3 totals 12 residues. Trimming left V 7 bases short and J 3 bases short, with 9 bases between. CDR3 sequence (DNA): TGTGCCAGCATGCAGGAGGACACTGAAGCTTTCTTT. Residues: CASMQEDTEAFF.

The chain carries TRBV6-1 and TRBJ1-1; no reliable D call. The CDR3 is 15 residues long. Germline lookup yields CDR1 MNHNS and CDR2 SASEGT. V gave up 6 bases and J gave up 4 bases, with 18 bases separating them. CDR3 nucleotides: TGTGCCAGCAGGCGAAGGTTGGCGGCGGGCACTGAAGCTTTCTTT. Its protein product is CASRRRLAAGTEAFF.

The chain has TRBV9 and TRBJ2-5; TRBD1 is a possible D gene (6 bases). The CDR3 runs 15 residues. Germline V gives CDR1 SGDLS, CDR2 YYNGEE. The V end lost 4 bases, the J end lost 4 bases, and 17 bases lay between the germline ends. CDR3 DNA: TGTGCCAGCAGCTTAACCGGGACACTTGGAGAGACCCAGTACTTC. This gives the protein CASSLTGTLGETQYF. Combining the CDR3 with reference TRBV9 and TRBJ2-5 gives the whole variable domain DSGVTQTPKHLITATGQRVTLRCSPRSGDLSVYWYQQSLDQGLQFLIQYYNGEERAKGNILERFSAQQFPDLHSELNLSSLELGDSALYFCASSLTGTLGETQYFGPGTRLLVL.

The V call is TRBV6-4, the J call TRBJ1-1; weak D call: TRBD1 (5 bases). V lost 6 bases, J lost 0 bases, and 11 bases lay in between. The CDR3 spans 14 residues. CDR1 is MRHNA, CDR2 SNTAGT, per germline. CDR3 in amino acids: CASRAQGMNTEAFF. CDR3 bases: TGTGCCAGCAGGGCTCAGGGTATGAACACTGAAGCTTTCTTT.

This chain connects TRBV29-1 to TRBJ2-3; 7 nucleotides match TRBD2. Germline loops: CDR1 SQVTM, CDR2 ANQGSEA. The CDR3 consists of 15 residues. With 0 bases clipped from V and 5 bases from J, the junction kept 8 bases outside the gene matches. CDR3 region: CSVEDRAGEVDTQYF. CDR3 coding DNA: TGCAGCGTTGAAGATCGGGCGGGGGAGGTAGATACGCAGTATTTT.

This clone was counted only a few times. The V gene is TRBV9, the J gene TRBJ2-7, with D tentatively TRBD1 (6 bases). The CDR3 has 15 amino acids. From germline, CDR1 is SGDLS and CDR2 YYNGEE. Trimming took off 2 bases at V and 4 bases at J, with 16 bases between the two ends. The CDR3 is CASSVEQGGGYEQYF. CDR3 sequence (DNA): TGTGCCAGCAGCGTGGAACAGGGTGGGGGATACGAGCAGTACTTC.

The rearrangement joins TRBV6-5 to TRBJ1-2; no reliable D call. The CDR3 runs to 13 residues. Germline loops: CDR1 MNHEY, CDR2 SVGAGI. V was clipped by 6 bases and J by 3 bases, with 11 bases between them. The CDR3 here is CASSPGRDYGYTF. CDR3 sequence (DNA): TGTGCCAGCAGCCCCGGGAGGGACTATGGCTACACCTTC.

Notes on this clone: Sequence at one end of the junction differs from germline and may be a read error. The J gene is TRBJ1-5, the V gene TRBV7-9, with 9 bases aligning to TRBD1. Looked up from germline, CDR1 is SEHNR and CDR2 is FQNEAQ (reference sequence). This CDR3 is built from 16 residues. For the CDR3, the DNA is TGTTCCAGCAGCTTAGGGACAGGGTTGAGCAATCAGCCCCAGCATTTT. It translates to CSSSLGTGLSNQPQHF. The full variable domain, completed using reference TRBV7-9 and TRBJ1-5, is DTGVSQNPRHKITKRGQNVTFRCDPISEHNRLYWYRQTLGQGPEFLTYFQNEAQLEKSRLLSDRFSAERPKGSFSTLEIQRTEQGDSAMYLCSSSLGTGLSNQPQHFGDGTRLSIL.

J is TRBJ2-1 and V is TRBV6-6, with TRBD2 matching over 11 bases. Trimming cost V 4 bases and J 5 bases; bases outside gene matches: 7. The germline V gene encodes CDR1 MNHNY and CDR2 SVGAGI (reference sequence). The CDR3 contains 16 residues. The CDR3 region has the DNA TGTGCCAGCAGTTCACTAGCGGGAGCTAAGGACAATGAGCAGTTCTTC. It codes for CASSSLAGAKDNEQFF.

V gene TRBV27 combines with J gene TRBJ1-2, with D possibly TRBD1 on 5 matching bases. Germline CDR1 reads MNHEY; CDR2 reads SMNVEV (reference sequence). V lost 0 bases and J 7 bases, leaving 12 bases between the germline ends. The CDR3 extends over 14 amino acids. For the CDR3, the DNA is TGTGCCAGCAGTTTATCGATGGGGGGGTTTGGCTACACCTTC. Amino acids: CASSLSMGGFGYTF.

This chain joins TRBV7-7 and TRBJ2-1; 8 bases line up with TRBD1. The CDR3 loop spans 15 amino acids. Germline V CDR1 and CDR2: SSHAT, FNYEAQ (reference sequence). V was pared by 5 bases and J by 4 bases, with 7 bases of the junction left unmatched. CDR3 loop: CASSLDRGSYNEQFF. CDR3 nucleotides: TGTGCCAGCAGCCTTGACAGGGGATCGTACAATGAGCAGTTCTTC.

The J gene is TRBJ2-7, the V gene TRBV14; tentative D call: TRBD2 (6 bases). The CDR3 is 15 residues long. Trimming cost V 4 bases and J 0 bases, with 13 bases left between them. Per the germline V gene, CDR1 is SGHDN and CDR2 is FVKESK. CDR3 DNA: TGTGCCAGCAGCCTTAGTAGCGGTTCCTCCTACGAGCAGTACTTC. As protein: CASSLSSGSSYEQYF. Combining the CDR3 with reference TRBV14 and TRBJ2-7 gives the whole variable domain EAGVTQFPSHSVIEKGQTVTLRCDPISGHDNLYWYRRVMGKEIKFLLHFVKESKQDESGMPNNRFLAERTGGTYSTLKVQPAELEDSGVYFCASSLSSGSSYEQYFGPGTRLTVT.

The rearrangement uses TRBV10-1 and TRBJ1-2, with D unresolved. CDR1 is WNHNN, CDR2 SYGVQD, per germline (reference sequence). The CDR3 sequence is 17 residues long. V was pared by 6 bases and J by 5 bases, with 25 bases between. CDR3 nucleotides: TGCGCCAGCAGCCGCCCAGGACCCCTCCGGGAGGTATATGGCTACACCTTC. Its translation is CASSRPGPLREVYGYTF.

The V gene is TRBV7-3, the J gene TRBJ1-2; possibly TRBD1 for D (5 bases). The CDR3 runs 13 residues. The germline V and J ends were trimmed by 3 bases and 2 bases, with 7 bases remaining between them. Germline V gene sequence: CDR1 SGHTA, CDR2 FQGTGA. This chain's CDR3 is CASSLGGNYGYTF. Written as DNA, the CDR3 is TGTGCCAGCAGCTTGGGGGGGAACTATGGCTACACCTTC.

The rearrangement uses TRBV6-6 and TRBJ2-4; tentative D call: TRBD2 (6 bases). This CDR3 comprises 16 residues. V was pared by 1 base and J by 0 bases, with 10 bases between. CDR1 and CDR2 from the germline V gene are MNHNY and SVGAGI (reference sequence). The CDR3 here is CASSYLGGLAKNIQYF. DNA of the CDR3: TGTGCCAGCAGTTACTTGGGGGGACTAGCCAAAAACATTCAGTACTTC.

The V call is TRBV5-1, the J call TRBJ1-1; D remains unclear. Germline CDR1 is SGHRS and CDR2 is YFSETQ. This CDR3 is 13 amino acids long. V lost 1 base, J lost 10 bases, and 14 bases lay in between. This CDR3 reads CASSLNDRFGAFF. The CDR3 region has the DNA TGCGCCAGCAGCTTGAACGATCGGTTTGGAGCTTTCTTT.